The 9 T cell receptor beta chains below all came from one sample that was sequenced in a study of blood T cell repertoires in COVID-19. Clones were read by immunoSEQ multiplex PCR, and TCRdb kept only the in-frame ones, dropping some. The table lists around 80,000 clones, roughly nine tenths of them singletons. The specimen was peripheral blood. Source of these receptors: a human donor in a cohort sampled during active COVID-19.

The CDR3 nucleotides read TGTGCCTCGGGGCTAGCGGGGCGGAATACGCAGTATTTT. This codes for CASGLAGRNTQYF. The chain recombines TRBV11-2 with TRBJ2-3; 9 positions agree with TRBD2. The V segment lost 11 bases and the J segment 7 bases; nucleotides outside the gene matches: 10. From germline, CDR1 is SGHAT and CDR2 FQNNGV. The CDR3 has 13 residues.

V gene TRBV6-1 combines with J gene TRBJ1-5; D is ambiguous. V lost 2 bases, J lost 6 bases, and 14 bases lay in between. The CDR3 totals 15 residues. From germline, CDR1 is MNHNS and CDR2 SASEGT. The DNA of the CDR3 is TGTGCCAGCAGTGAACAGAATACCCCCCCTCAGCCCCAGCATTTT. This encodes CASSEQNTPPQPQHF.

The chain links TRBV21-1 to TRBJ2-6; TRBD1 is the table's D call and was not checked against the DNA. TRBV21-1 counts as a pseudogene. This CDR3 contains 17 residues. The CDR3 region is CASSPRDSSSGANVLTF. CDR3 DNA: TGTGCCAGCAGCCCCCGGGACAGTAGCTCTGGGGCCAACGTCCTGACTTTC.

V is TRBV6-1 and J is TRBJ1-2, with D unresolved. The germline V gene has CDR1 MNHNS and CDR2 SASEGT. The CDR3 is 14 residues long. The V and J ends lost 2 bases and 4 bases respectively, with 11 bases between them. CDR3 loop: CASSESGRLYGYTF. CDR3 DNA sequence: TGTGCCAGCAGTGAATCCGGGAGACTCTATGGCTACACCTTC.

This rearrangement joins TRBV5-1 to TRBJ1-1, with 10 positions matching TRBD1. This CDR3 comprises 17 residues. V shed 1 base, J shed 5 bases, and the junction held 11 bases outside the gene matches. Germline V gives CDR1 SGHRS, CDR2 YFSETQ. CDR3 sequence (DNA): TGCGCCAGCAGCTTGACCGGGACAGGGGAGTATGGTACTGAAGCTTTCTTT. Translation gives CASSLTGTGEYGTEAFF.

The V gene is TRBV9, the J gene TRBJ2-5; D call uncertain. The CDR3 covers 14 residues. Germline CDR1 reads SGDLS; CDR2 reads YYNGEE. V lost 0 bases, J lost 0 bases, and 6 bases lay in between. CDR3 nucleotides: TGTGCCAGCAGCGTAGACAGATACCAAGAGACCCAGTACTTC. It specifies CASSVDRYQETQYF.

The chain joins TRBV7-9 to TRBJ2-3; no clear D. The germline gives CDR1 SEHNR, CDR2 FQNEAQ (reference sequence). V dropped 2 bases and J dropped 0 bases, with 6 bases sitting between them. The CDR3 covers 14 residues. The CDR3, as DNA: TGTGCCAGCAGCTTAACAGAGAGCACAGATACGCAGTATTTT. Protein: CASSLTESTDTQYF. Supplemented by reference TRBV7-9 and TRBJ2-3, the full variable domain reads DTGVSQNPRHKITKRGQNVTFRCDPISEHNRLYWYRQTLGQGPEFLTYFQNEAQLEKSRLLSDRFSAERPKGSFSTLEIQRTEQGDSAMYLCASSLTESTDTQYFGPGTRLTVL.

The rearrangement uses TRBV2 and TRBJ1-5, with TRBD1 as a possible D gene (6 bases). The germline V gene encodes CDR1 SNHLY and CDR2 FYNNEI. This CDR3 has 15 residues. The germline V and J ends were trimmed by 8 bases and 0 bases, with 14 bases remaining between them. The CDR3 loop reads CASEIGGYSNQPQHF. In DNA form, the CDR3 reads TGTGCCAGCGAAATAGGGGGTTATAGCAATCAGCCCCAGCATTTT.

The genes are TRBV9 and TRBJ2-7; 8 bases line up with TRBD2. CDR3 length equals 14 residues. Germline V gene lookup returns CDR1 SGDLS and CDR2 YYNGEE. With V trimmed by 3 bases and J by 5 bases, 7 bases remained unmatched. The CDR3 DNA follows: TGTGCCAGCAGCGGCGGGGGGATATTCGACGAGCAGTACTTC. Translated, it gives CASSGGGIFDEQYF.